Shown below are 16 T cell receptor beta chains from a single sample sequenced in a study of blood T cells in healthy people across ages. Sample-barcoded 5' priming and a J-beta primer mix drove a second PCR of 7 to 11 cycles. Each CDR3 protein gets one entry after TCRdb re-called the 5' RACE reads with MiXCR. The repertoire holds fewer than 900,000 distinct CDR3 sequences, 35% to 45% seen once, with around 20% in the top ten. The sample taken for sequencing was blood. These receptors came from a woman aged 60-70 years in good health.

This clonotype has a handful of counts. The chain uses TRBV12-3 or TRBV12-4 and TRBJ2-1; D not resolved. The CDR3 extends over 13 amino acids. The V end was cut by 7 bases, the J end by 6 bases, with 13 bases between. CDR3 bases: TGTGCCAGCATTCCCCCCATCCCCAATGAGCAGTTCTTC. Translating it yields CASIPPIPNEQFF.

The chain recombines TRBV7-9 with TRBJ1-1; D unclear. This CDR3 region has 12 residues. The germline V gene has CDR1 SEHNR and CDR2 FQNEAQ (reference sequence). V was clipped by 5 bases and J by 2 bases, with 6 bases between them. The CDR3 loop reads CASSQINTEAFF. Here the CDR3 DNA reads TGTGCCAGCAGCCAGATTAACACTGAAGCTTTCTTT. The full variable domain, rest sourced from reference TRBV7-9 and TRBJ1-1, is DTGVSQNPRHKITKRGQNVTFRCDPISEHNRLYWYRQTLGQGPEFLTYFQNEAQLEKSRLLSDRFSAERPKGSFSTLEIQRTEQGDSAMYLCASSQINTEAFFGQGTRLTVV.

In its sample, this clonotype was seen a few times. The chain recombines TRBV5-1 with TRBJ1-5, with TRBD1 as a possible D gene (5 bases). V shed 0 bases and J shed 10 bases, with 11 bases lying between them. CDR3 length: 13 amino acids. The germline gives CDR1 SGHRS, CDR2 YFSETQ. Here the CDR3 reads CASSLGGDSPQHF. CDR3 in DNA: TGCGCCAGCAGCTTGGGAGGGGATTCCCCCCAGCATTTT.

The V gene is TRBV6-5, the J gene TRBJ1-2; TRBD1 matches 10 bases. CDR1 is MNHEY and CDR2 is SVGAGI in the germline V gene. V shed 0 bases and J 6 bases; nucleotides not matched to a gene: 1. The CDR3 extends over 14 amino acids. In DNA, the CDR3 is TGTGCCAGCAGTTACTCGGGACAGGGGCATGGCTACACCTTC. Its protein product is CASSYSGQGHGYTF.

CDR3 DNA: TGTGCCAGCAGTGGGACTACCGCCTACAATGAGCAGTTCTTC. It yields the protein CASSGTTAYNEQFF. The V and J genes are TRBV2 and TRBJ2-1; D is possibly TRBD2 (6 bases). Germline assignment: CDR1 SNHLY and CDR2 FYNNEI. This CDR3 contains 14 residues. Trimming left V 4 bases short and J 2 bases short, with 9 bases between.

The chain combines TRBV13 with TRBJ2-2; D unclear. V lost 3 bases and J lost 3, with 2 bases in between. The CDR3 runs 12 residues. Germline V gene data show CDR1 as PRHDT and CDR2 as FYEKMQ (reference sequence). CDR3 nucleotides: TGTGCCAGCAGCTTCCACACCGGGGAGCTGTTTTTT. Residues: CASSFHTGELFF.

The chain employs TRBV18 and TRBJ2-7; TRBD2 aligns across 14 bases. Germline V gene sequence: CDR1 KGHSH, CDR2 LQKENI. CDR3 length: 18 amino acids. Trimming cost V 3 bases and J 7 bases; bases outside gene matches: 14. The CDR3 DNA is TGTGCCAGCTCACCCGGGACTAGCGGGAGTTCGGTATTCCAAGAGCAGTACTTC. Amino acid sequence: CASSPGTSGSSVFQEQYF.

The gene calls are TRBV4-2 and TRBJ2-1; 8 bases map to TRBD2. The CDR3 runs 16 residues. The germline gives CDR1 LGHNA, CDR2 YNFKEQ. Losses at the gene ends were 0 bases for V and 3 bases for J; bases not matched to a gene: 4. The CDR3 region has the DNA TGTGCCAGCAGCCAAGATGCGGGAGGAGTCTACAATGAGCAGTTCTTC. Translated, it gives CASSQDAGGVYNEQFF.

In its sample, this clonotype was seen a few times. The CDR3 DNA reads TGCAGTGCTAGAGACCAGGGTTATGGGAATCAGCCCCAGCATTTT. It translates to CSARDQGYGNQPQHF. This chain uses TRBV20-1 with TRBJ1-5; possible D gene TRBD1, 5 bases. This CDR3 spans 15 amino acids. Germline assignment: CDR1 DFQATT and CDR2 SNEGSKA (reference sequence). Trimming stripped 0 bases from V and 4 bases from J, with 13 bases between.

The sample holds a few counts of this clonotype. The chain is built from TRBV7-2 and TRBJ1-2, with a possible D match to TRBD1 (5 bases). The germline V and J ends were trimmed by 1 base and 5 bases, with 14 bases remaining between them. Germline V lookup: CDR1 SGHTA, CDR2 FQGNSA. The CDR3 is 15 residues long. The CDR3 DNA reads TGTGCCAGCAGCTTAGGGGGGAACGCCGTTTATGGCTACACCTTC. This gives the protein CASSLGGNAVYGYTF.

This chain links TRBV12-3 or TRBV12-4 with TRBJ2-2, with a tentative D call TRBD2 (7 bases). This CDR3 region has 19 residues. V lost 10 bases, J lost 4 bases, and 31 bases lay in between. The CDR3 reads CATMGRGGSGTMSTGELFF. CDR3 DNA sequence: TGTGCCACCATGGGCAGAGGGGGTTCGGGGACTATGAGCACCGGGGAGCTGTTTTTT.

The chain employs TRBV7-3 and TRBJ2-1; 9 bases are a match to TRBD2. The CDR3 consists of 16 residues. Looked up from germline, CDR1 is SGHTA and CDR2 is FQGTGA. The ends lost 4 bases at V and 8 bases at J; junction bases unmatched: 12. CDR3 amino acids: CASSYVAGAPGDEQFF. The CDR3 DNA follows: TGTGCCAGCAGCTACGTAGCGGGAGCCCCGGGAGATGAGCAGTTCTTC.

A remark on this clonotype: This sequence may be a read error, since a much larger clone differs from it by one base. The chain recombines TRBV9 with TRBJ2-7, with 11 bases identical to TRBD2. The CDR3 consists of 15 residues. Germline CDR1 and CDR2: SGDLS and YYNGEE. The CDR3 loop is CVSSGTSGGWENQYF. DNA for the CDR3: TGTGTCAGCAGCGGAACTAGCGGGGGTTGGGAGAACCAGTACTTC.

This chain links TRBV21-1 with TRBJ1-1; the listed D gene, TRBD1, was not tested against the DNA. TRBV21-1 is reported as a pseudogene. The CDR3 length is 15 residues. CDR3 sequence: CASGKPTGGLTEAFF. In DNA form, the CDR3 reads TGTGCCAGCGGAAAACCGACAGGGGGCCTCACTGAAGCTTTCTTT.

A word on this clonotype: One junction end disagrees with the germline gene, perhaps due to a read error. This sequence joins TRBV13 and TRBJ1-1; D unclear. The CDR3 has 15 amino acids. The germline gives CDR1 PRHDT, CDR2 FYEKMQ (reference sequence). The CDR3 reads CASSLGPMGNTGAFF. DNA of the CDR3: TGTGCCAGCAGCTTAGGCCCGATGGGGAACACTGGAGCTTTCTTT.

Note on this clonotype: One junction end disagrees with the germline gene, perhaps due to a read error. The chain combines TRBV20-1 with TRBJ1-2, with D perhaps TRBD1 (5 bases). The CDR3 loop spans 13 amino acids. Germline CDR1 is DFQATT and CDR2 is SNEGSKA (reference sequence). CDR3 DNA sequence: TGCAGTGCTAGTACCCACTGGGACTATGACTACACCTTC. Protein product: CSASTHWDYDYTF.